The rows below give T cell receptor beta chains drawn from one sample of a study of PD-1 blockade in classical Hodgkin lymphoma. Sequencing used immunoSEQ multiplex PCR; TCRdb keeps in-frame clones, though not all of them. The data show around 28,000 clones, roughly 86% seen once. The sample in question was CD4+ T cells from blood, obtained before the fourth cycle of nivolumab. These receptors were taken from a human donor with classical Hodgkin lymphoma. CDR3s include the opening cysteine and the closing phenylalanine or tryptophan. The D gene is left open where the match is weak. Clone size is shown for a subset of rows, as once, few, many or a class of expanded clone.

j_call	clone_size	d_call	v_call	cdr3_aa	cdr3_nt
TRBJ2-5	NA	NA	TRBV14	CASSPRLQETQYF	TGTGCCAGCAGCCCCCGCCTCCAAGAGACCCAGTACTTC
TRBJ1-5	NA	TRBD1	TRBV10-2	CATTGGNQPQHF	TGCGCCACCACAGGGGGCAATCAGCCCCAGCATTTT
TRBJ2-7	NA	TRBD2	TRBV28	CASSLGGSLSYEQYF	TGTGCCAGCAGTTTGGGAGGGTCCCTCTCCTACGAGCAGTACTTC
TRBJ1-6	NA	NA	TRBV2	CASSDRGVLFANSPLHF	TGTGCCAGCAGTGATCGCGGGGTGCTCTTCGCTAATTCACCCCTCCACTTT
TRBJ2-7	NA	NA	TRBV7-2	CASSHRDTSYEQYF	TGTGCCAGCAGCCACCGGGACACTTCCTACGAGCAGTACTTC
TRBJ1-5	NA	TRBD1	TRBV6-1	CASSSDRSSNQPQHF	TGTGCCAGCAGTTCGGACAGGTCTAGCAATCAGCCCCAGCATTTT
TRBJ2-1	NA	TRBD2	TRBV4-1	CASSPSGRGSYNEQFF	TGCGCCAGCAGCCCTAGCGGGCGGGGCTCCTACAATGAGCAGTTCTTC
TRBJ1-5	NA	NA	TRBV5-1	CASSWTGRSNQPQHF	TGCGCCAGCAGCTGGACCGGGAGAAGCAATCAGCCCCAGCATTTT
TRBJ2-7	NA	NA	TRBV7-9	CASSSSSYEQYF	TGTGCCAGCAGCTCAAGCTCCTACGAGCAGTACTTC
TRBJ1-2	NA	TRBD1	TRBV20-1	CKAGGGYTF	TGCAAAGCAGGGGGAGGCTACACCTTC
TRBJ2-7	NA	NA	TRBV6-1	CASSGGGRAYEQYF	TGTGCCAGCAGTGGGGGGGGCAGGGCCTACGAGCAGTACTTC
TRBJ1-2	NA	NA	TRBV5-6	CASSPYGTYGYTF	TGTGCCAGCAGCCCCTACGGGACATATGGCTACACCTTC
TRBJ2-3	NA	NA	TRBV25-1	CASSPRGDTDTQYF	TGTGCCAGCAGTCCCAGGGGGGACACAGATACGCAGTATTTT
TRBJ1-2	NA	NA	TRBV25-1	CASSEYPGTSGSYGYTF	TGTGCCAGCAGTGAATATCCCGGCACCTCAGGATCCTATGGCTACACCTTC
TRBJ2-6	NA	NA	TRBV7-6	CASSLASPLPGPFISGANVLTF	TGTGCCAGCAGCTTAGCATCCCCCCTTCCGGGACCCTTTATCTCTGGGGCCAACGTCCTGACTTTC
TRBJ2-1	NA	TRBD2	TRBV6-5	CASSSSGGPSYNEQFF	TGTGCCAGCAGTTCCAGCGGGGGGCCCTCCTACAATGAGCAGTTCTTC
TRBJ2-7	NA	NA	TRBV18	CASSQGFPSYEQYF	TGTGCCAGCTCTCAGGGGTTCCCTTCCTACGAGCAGTACTTC
TRBJ2-1	NA	TRBD2	TRBV7-3	CASSFRPGLADNEQFF	TGTGCCAGCAGCTTTCGCCCGGGACTAGCCGATAATGAGCAGTTCTTC
TRBJ2-1	NA	NA	TRBV7-7	CASSLVETSGQFF	TGTGCTAGCAGCTTAGTGGAGACTAGTGGGCAGTTCTTC
TRBJ2-3	NA	NA	TRBV2	CASSVESTDTQYF	TGTGCCAGCAGTGTTGAGAGCACAGATACGCAGTATTTT
TRBJ1-2	once	NA	TRBV7-8	CASSLALEVDGYTF	TGTGCCAGCAGCTTAGCCCTTGAAGTTGACGGCTACACCTTC
TRBJ2-7	NA	NA	TRBV11-2	CASSLPGAGEQYF	TGTGCCAGCAGCTTACCGGGGGCTGGAGAGCAGTACTTC
TRBJ1-5	NA	TRBD1	TRBV2	CASSLQGWGNQPQHF	TGTGCCAGCAGCCTACAGGGGTGGGGCAATCAGCCCCAGCATTTT
TRBJ2-3	NA	NA	TRBV2	CASSEAGPTGTQYF	TGTGCCAGCAGTGAAGCGGGTCCGACAGGTACGCAGTATTTT
TRBJ1-6	NA	TRBD1	TRBV28	CASSLIGTAKLDFPLHF	TGTGCCAGCAGTTTAATTGGGACAGCAAAATTAGATTTCCCCCTCCACTTT
TRBJ2-3	NA	NA	TRBV29-1	CSVVARGGIGDTQYF	TGCAGCGTAGTAGCCAGGGGCGGGATTGGGGATACGCAGTATTTT